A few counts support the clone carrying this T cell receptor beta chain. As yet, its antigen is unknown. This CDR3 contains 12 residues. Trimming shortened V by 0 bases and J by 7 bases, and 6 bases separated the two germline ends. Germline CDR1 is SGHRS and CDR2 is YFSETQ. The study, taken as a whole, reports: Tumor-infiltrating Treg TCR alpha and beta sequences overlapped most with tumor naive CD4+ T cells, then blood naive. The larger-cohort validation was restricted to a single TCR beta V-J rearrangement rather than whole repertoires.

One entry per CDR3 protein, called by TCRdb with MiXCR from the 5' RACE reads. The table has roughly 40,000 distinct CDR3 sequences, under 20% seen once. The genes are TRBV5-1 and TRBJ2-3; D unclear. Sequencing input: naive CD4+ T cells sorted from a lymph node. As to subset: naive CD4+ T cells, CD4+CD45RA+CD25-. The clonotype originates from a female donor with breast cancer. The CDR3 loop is CASSLEANTQYF. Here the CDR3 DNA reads TGCGCCAGCAGCTTGGAGGCGAATACGCAGTATTTT.